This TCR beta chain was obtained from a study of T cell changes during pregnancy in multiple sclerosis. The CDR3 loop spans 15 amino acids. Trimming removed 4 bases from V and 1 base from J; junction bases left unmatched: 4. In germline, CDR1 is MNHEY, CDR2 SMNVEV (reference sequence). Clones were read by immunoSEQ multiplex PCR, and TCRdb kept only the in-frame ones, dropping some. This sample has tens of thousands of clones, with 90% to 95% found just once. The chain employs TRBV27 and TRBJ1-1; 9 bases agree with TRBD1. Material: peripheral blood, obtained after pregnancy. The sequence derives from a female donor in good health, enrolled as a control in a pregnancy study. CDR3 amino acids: CASSSPGQGNTEAFF. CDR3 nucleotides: TGTGCCAGCAGTTCGCCGGGACAGGGGAACACTGAAGCTTTCTTT.